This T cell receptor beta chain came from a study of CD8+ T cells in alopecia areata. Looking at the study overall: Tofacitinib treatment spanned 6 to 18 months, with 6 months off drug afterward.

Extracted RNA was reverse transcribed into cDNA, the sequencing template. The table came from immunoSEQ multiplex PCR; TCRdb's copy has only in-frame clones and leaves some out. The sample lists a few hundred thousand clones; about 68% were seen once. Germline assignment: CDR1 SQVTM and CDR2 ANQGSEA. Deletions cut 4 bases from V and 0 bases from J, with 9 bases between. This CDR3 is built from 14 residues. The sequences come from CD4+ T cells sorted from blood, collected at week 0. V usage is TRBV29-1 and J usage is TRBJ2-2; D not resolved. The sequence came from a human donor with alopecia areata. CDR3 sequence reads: CSVALRTNTGELFF. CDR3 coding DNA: TGCAGCGTTGCGTTACGGACGAACACCGGGGAGCTGTTTTTT.